The clone carrying this T cell receptor beta chain was seen only once. V lost 0 bases to trimming and J lost 8 bases, with 14 bases between them. Germline V gene lookup returns CDR1 LNHNV and CDR2 YYDKDF (reference sequence). The length of the CDR3 is 15 residues. The sample is drawn from a study of blood T cell repertoires in COVID-19. Turning to the study itself: From the United States, Italy and Spain came samples of acute and convalescent COVID-19. PBMCs, B-cell-depleted T cells, or T cells provided the cDNA or gDNA that made up the material.

Some clones are missing from TCRdb's copy, which holds only in-frame ones; the method was immunoSEQ multiplex PCR. The table shows around 400,000 clones, with around 87% occurring only once. Followed over time, Seattle patients had been enrolled while infection was active. J is TRBJ2-1 and V is TRBV15, with D tentatively TRBD2 (6 bases). The sequencing input was peripheral blood. The sequence was obtained from a woman aged 55-70 years with COVID-19, enrolled during active disease. The chain's CDR3 is CATSRDSGGRDEQFF. The CDR3 DNA is TGTGCCACCAGCAGAGATTCAGGAGGGCGGGATGAGCAGTTCTTC. The full variable domain, rest sourced from reference TRBV15 and TRBJ2-1, is DAMVIQNPRYQVTQFGKPVTLSCSQTLNHNVMYWYQQKSSQAPKLLFHYYDKDFNNEADTPDNFQSRRPNTSFCFLDIRSPGLGDTAMYLCATSRDSGGRDEQFFGPGTRLTVL.